The 3 T cell receptor beta chains below were found in one sample sequenced in a study of blood T cell repertoires in COVID-19 (TCRdb year 2020). The library was obtained by the immunoSEQ multiplex PCR assay. TCRdb took this table from immuneACCESS and kept in-frame rearrangements with V and J called. Such tables lack part of the clones; where checked against another copy, unresolved V genes explain under half of the gap, and the rest is unexplained. The sample records more than 60,000 clones, roughly 84% of which are singletons. Of the sample, 3% to 4% is held by the ten largest clones. Material: peripheral blood. Receptors were obtained from a man aged 50 to 59 with acute or convalescent COVID-19.

The chain joins TRBV24-1 to TRBJ2-3; D remains ambiguous. CDR1 is KGHDR and CDR2 is SFDVKD in the germline V gene. This CDR3 has 12 amino acids. V dropped 4 bases and J dropped 3 bases, with 4 bases sitting between them. The CDR3 loop is CATSEQTDTQYF. The CDR3 nucleotides are TGTGCCACCAGTGAACAAACAGATACGCAGTATTTT.

This clone has a single count. The V call is TRBV27, the J call TRBJ1-1; the match to TRBD1 covers 8 bases. The CDR3 has 15 residues. Germline-derived CDR1 and CDR2 are MNHEY and SMNVEV (reference sequence). V shed 2 bases, J shed 5 bases, and the junction held 7 bases outside the gene matches. The CDR3 reads CASSLAAGGFTEAFF. The CDR3, as DNA: TGTGCCAGCAGTTTAGCGGCAGGGGGCTTTACTGAAGCTTTCTTT.

V usage is TRBV7-2 and J usage is TRBJ2-1, with 8 bases that match TRBD1. This CDR3 region has 15 residues. V gave up 5 bases and J gave up 8 bases; unmatched junction bases: 11. Germline CDR1 is SGHTA and CDR2 is FQGNSA. The CDR3, as DNA: TGTGCCAGCAGCCTACGGACAGGGTCAGTCGATGAGCAGTTCTTC. Its translation is CASSLRTGSVDEQFF.